This T cell receptor (beta chain) was identified during a study of blood T cell repertoires in COVID-19. The data were produced by immunoSEQ multiplex PCR, yet TCRdb's version contains in-frame clones alone and is incomplete. The sample carries 150,000 to 200,000 clones, 87% recorded once. CDR1 is ENHRY, CDR2 SYGVKD, per germline. The V segment lost 3 bases and the J segment 6 bases; nucleotides outside the gene matches: 10. The CDR3 loop spans 16 amino acids. Donors in Cohort 3 who had recovered were those with two negative PCRs, healthcare professional clearance, or resolution of their symptoms. The V call is TRBV10-3, the J call TRBJ1-4, with 7 bases fitting TRBD1. The source of this sequence is a woman younger than 45 who had recovered from COVID-19. Sequencing input: PBMCs or T cells enriched from blood (not recorded which). CDR3 region: CAISDTLGTDDEKLFF. The CDR3 DNA sequence: TGTGCCATCAGTGACACCCTCGGGACAGATGATGAAAAACTGTTTTTT.